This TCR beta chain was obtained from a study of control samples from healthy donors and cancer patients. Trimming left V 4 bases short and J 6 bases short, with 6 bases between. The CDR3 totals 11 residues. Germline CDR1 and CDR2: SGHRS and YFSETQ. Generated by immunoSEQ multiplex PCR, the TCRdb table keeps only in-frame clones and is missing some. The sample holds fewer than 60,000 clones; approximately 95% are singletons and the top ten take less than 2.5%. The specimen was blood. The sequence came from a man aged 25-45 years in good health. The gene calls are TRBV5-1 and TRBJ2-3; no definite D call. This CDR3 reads CASSQLDTQYF. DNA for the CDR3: TGCGCCAGCAGCCAGTTGGATACGCAGTATTTT.